This T cell receptor (beta chain) was documented in a study of Tregs in tolerant kidney transplant recipients. The assay was immunoSEQ multiplex PCR, and TCRdb's table has in-frame clones only and misses some. The sample has roughly 69,000 clones; about 98% are singletons. CDR3 length: 23 amino acids. The TCR comes from a human donor who received a combined kidney and bone marrow transplant. Sequenced here: Tregs from blood, sampled before the transplant. The chain links TRBV21-1 to TRBJ2-1; the table's D call TRBD2 went unverified against the DNA. TRBV21-1 is reported as a pseudogene. This CDR3 is CASSKATCGGSGSLWDTYNEQFF. DNA of the CDR3: TGTGCCAGCAGCAAAGCCACCTGTGGAGGTAGCGGGAGTTTGTGGGACACCTACAATGAGCAGTTCTTC.